This TCR beta chain stems from a study of cytomegalovirus exposure and HLA in healthy donors. Study-level findings and limits: Excluded: some indistinguishable V segments such as TRBV6-2 and TRBV6-3.

The PCR contained 60 Vbeta and 13 Jbeta primers. The table came from immunoSEQ multiplex PCR; TCRdb's copy has only in-frame clones and leaves some out. In the table there are fewer than 250,000 clones, around 80% of which are singletons. Germline loops: CDR1 SEHNR, CDR2 FQNEAQ (reference sequence). The CDR3 spans 14 residues. V was clipped by 0 bases and J by 4 bases; unmatched bases: 1. As regards this clone: Its matching antigen is unknown.

The donors gave bone marrow, and they were healthy. The sequenced sample consisted of PBMCs. This chain uses TRBV7-9 with TRBJ2-3; 7 nucleotides align to TRBD2. The clonotype comes from a boy younger than 10 in good health and CMV-seronegative. CDR3 protein: CASSLAGGADTQYF. CDR3 DNA: TGTGCCAGCAGCTTAGCGGGGGGGGCAGATACGCAGTATTTT.